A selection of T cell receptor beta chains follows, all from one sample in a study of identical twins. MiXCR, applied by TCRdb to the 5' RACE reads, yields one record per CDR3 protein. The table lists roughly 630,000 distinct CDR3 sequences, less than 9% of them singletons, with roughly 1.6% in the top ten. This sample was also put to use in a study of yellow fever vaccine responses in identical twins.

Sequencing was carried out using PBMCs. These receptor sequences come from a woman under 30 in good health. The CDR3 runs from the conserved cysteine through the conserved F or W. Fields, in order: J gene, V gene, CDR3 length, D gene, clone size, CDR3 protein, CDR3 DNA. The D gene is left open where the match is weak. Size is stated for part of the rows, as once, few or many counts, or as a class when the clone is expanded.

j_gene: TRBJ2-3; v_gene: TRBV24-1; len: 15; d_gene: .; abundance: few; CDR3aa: CATSDWRLSTDTQYF; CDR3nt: TGTGCCACCAGTGATTGGAGGCTGAGCACAGATACGCAGTATTTT
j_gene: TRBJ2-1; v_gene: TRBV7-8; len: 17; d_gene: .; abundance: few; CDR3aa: CASSLGRGAESGNEQFF; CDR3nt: TGTGCCAGCAGCTTAGGGAGGGGCGCCGAATCAGGCAATGAGCAGTTCTTC
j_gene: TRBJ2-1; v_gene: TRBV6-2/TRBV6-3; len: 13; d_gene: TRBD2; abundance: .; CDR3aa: CASRRGAGGEQFF; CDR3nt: TGTGCCAGCAGACGGGGAGCGGGAGGTGAGCAGTTCTTC
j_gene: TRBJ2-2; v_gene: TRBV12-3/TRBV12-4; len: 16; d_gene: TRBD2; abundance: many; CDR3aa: CASSRAGGPGTGELFF; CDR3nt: TGTGCCAGCAGTCGGGCGGGAGGGCCGGGCACCGGGGAGCTGTTTTTT
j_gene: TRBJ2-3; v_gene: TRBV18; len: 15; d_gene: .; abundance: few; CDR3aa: CASSPGQPLSDTQYF; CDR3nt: TGTGCCAGCTCACCAGGGCAGCCGCTCTCAGATACGCAGTATTTT
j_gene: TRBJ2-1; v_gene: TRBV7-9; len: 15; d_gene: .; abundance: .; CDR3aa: CASSAPGPTGNEQFF; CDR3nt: TGTGCCAGCAGCGCACCGGGCCCTACCGGGAATGAGCAGTTCTTC
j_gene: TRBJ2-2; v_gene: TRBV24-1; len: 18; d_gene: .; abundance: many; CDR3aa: CATSDHVVASEAAGELFF; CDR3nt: TGTGCCACCAGTGATCACGTCGTAGCGTCAGAGGCCGCCGGGGAGCTGTTTTTT
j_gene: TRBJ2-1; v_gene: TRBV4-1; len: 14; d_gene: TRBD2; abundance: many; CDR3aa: CAILLAGMNNEQFF; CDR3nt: TGCGCCATTTTACTAGCGGGAATGAACAATGAGCAGTTCTTC
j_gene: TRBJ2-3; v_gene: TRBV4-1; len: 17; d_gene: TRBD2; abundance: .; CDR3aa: CASSQIKAGGPTDTQYF; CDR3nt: TGCGCCAGCAGTCAAATTAAGGCGGGAGGGCCTACAGATACGCAGTATTTT
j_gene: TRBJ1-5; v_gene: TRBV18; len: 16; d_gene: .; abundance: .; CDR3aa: CASSLLGARDNQPQHF; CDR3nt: TGTGCCAGCTCGCTTTTAGGGGCGCGAGACAATCAGCCCCAGCATTTT
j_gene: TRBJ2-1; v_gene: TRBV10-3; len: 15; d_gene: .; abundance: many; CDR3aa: CAHGDVGGLYNEQFF; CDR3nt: TGTGCCCACGGGGACGTGGGGGGGCTCTACAATGAGCAGTTCTTC
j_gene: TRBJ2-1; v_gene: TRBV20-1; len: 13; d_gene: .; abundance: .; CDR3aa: CSAVSSNNNEQFF; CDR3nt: TGCAGTGCTGTTAGTTCGAACAACAATGAGCAGTTCTTC
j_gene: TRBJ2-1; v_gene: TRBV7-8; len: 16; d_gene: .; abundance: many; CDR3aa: CASSLGAAIGYNEQFF; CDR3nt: TGTGCCAGCAGCTTAGGGGCCGCAATCGGCTACAATGAGCAGTTCTTC
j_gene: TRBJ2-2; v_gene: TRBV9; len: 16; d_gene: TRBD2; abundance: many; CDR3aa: CASSVALAGYTGELFF; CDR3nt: TGTGCCAGCAGCGTAGCTCTAGCGGGGTATACCGGGGAGCTGTTTTTT
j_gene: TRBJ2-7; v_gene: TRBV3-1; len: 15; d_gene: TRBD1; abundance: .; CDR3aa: CASSQELTGAYEQYF; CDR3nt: TGTGCCAGCAGCCAAGAACTGACAGGGGCCTACGAGCAGTACTTC
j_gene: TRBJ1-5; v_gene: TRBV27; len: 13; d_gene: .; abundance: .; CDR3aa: CASGNGRSQPQHF; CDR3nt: TGTGCCAGCGGAAATGGGAGAAGTCAGCCCCAGCATTTT
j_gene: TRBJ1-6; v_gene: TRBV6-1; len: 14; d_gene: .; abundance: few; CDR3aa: CASRAGVTNSPLHF; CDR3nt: TGTGCCAGCAGGGCGGGGGTCACTAATTCACCCCTCCACTTT
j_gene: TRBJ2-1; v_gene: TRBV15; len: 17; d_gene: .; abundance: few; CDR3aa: CATSRGASWGSYNEQFF; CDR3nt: TGTGCCACCAGCAGAGGGGCGAGTTGGGGATCCTACAATGAGCAGTTCTTC
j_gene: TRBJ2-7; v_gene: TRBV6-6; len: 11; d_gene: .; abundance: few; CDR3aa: CASKGTYEQYF; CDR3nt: TGTGCCAGCAAGGGGACCTACGAGCAGTACTTC
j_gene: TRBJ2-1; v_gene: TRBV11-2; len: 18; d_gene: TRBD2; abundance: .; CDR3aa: CASSLRLAGGENYNEQFF; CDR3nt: TGTGCCAGCAGCTTACGACTAGCGGGAGGGGAAAACTACAATGAGCAGTTCTTC
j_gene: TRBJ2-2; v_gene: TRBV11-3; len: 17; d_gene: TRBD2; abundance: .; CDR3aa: CASSLEAASGSSGELFF; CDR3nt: TGTGCCAGCAGCTTAGAGGCGGCTAGCGGGAGTTCCGGGGAGCTGTTTTTT
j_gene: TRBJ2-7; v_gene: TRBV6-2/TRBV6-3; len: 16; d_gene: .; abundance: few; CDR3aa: CASSYGGGLTPYEQYF; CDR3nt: TGTGCCAGCAGTTACGGAGGGGGGCTTACCCCTTACGAGCAGTACTTC
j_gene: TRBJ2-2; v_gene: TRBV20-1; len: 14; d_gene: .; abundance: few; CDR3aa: CSSPQGGNTGELFF; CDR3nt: TGCAGTTCACCTCAGGGGGGTAACACCGGGGAGCTGTTTTTT